These 29 T cell receptor beta chains were all obtained from the same sample, sequenced in a study of CD8 T cells in Susac syndrome. A quantity of 0.5 to 1 ug RNA underwent reverse transcription using random hexamers. TCRdb itself ran the immunoSEQ multiplex PCR reads through MiXCR, one entry per CDR3 protein. The profile shows about 120,000 distinct CDR3 sequences, just over 95% of them singletons. Sequenced: CD4+ T cells from PBMCs. The receptors shown here come from a human donor with Susac syndrome.

This chain joins TRBV7-2 and TRBJ2-1; D might be TRBD2 (6 bases). Germline V gene data show CDR1 as SGHTA and CDR2 as FQGNSA. Deletions cut 0 bases from V and 5 bases from J, with 11 bases between. The CDR3 sequence is 15 residues long. The CDR3 here is CASSLAPGLHNEQFF. CDR3 DNA sequence: TGTGCCAGCAGCTTAGCTCCGGGACTGCACAATGAGCAGTTCTTC.

The V call is TRBV20-1, the J call TRBJ1-1, with D hard to call. The length of the CDR3 is 12 residues. CDR1 DFQATT and CDR2 SNEGSKA come from the germline V gene (reference sequence). Trimming took 1 base from V and 6 from J, leaving 9 bases between them. CDR3 in amino acids: CSARALGAEAFF. The DNA for the CDR3 is TGCAGTGCTAGAGCTCTGGGAGCTGAAGCTTTCTTT.

This clonotype was recorded only once. V gene TRBV2 combines with J gene TRBJ1-1, with D uncertain. Between the trimmed V and J ends, which lost 3 bases and 7 bases, there was a span of 6 bases. The CDR3 runs 11 residues. Germline loops: CDR1 SNHLY, CDR2 FYNNEI. CDR3: CASSEGYEAFF. For the CDR3, the DNA is TGTGCCAGCAGTGAGGGGTATGAAGCTTTCTTT.

V is TRBV5-1 and J is TRBJ2-2; TRBD1 aligns across 10 bases. Trimming at V came to 6 bases and at J to 5 bases, leaving 7 bases not matched to a gene. Germline CDR1 is SGHRS and CDR2 is YFSETQ. This CDR3 has 15 residues. The CDR3 is CASNRQGAETGELFF. The CDR3 coding sequence is TGCGCCAGCAACCGACAGGGGGCGGAGACCGGGGAGCTGTTTTTT.

The chain employs TRBV11-2 and TRBJ2-7; 7 bases are a match to TRBD1. J lost 2 bases, V lost 4 bases, and 8 bases had no gene match. CDR3 size: 15 residues. CDR1 is SGHAT, CDR2 FQNNGV, per germline. This CDR3 is CASSSRGRLAYEQYF. The CDR3 region has the DNA TGTGCCAGCAGCTCAAGGGGGCGCTTAGCCTACGAGCAGTACTTC. Based on the CDR3 plus reference TRBV11-2 and TRBJ2-7, the full variable domain is EAGVAQSPRYKIIEKRQSVAFWCNPISGHATLYWYQQILGQGPKLLIQFQNNGVVDDSQLPKDRFSAERLKGVDSTLKIQPAKLEDSAVYLCASSSRGRLAYEQYFGPGTRLTVT.

This chain joins TRBV3-1 and TRBJ2-1; 10 bases agree with TRBD2. Germline-derived CDR1 and CDR2 are LGHDT and YNNKEL (reference sequence). The CDR3 consists of 15 residues. J was trimmed by 8 bases and V by 4 bases; bases with no gene match: 8. The CDR3 loop reads CASSLSGRTGDEQFF. CDR3 DNA: TGTGCCAGCAGCCTTAGCGGGAGGACGGGGGATGAGCAGTTCTTC.

The chain couples TRBV2 to TRBJ2-1; D is undetermined. In germline, CDR1 is SNHLY, CDR2 FYNNEI. Trimming stripped 1 base from V and 10 bases from J, with 11 bases between. The CDR3 length is 13 residues. The CDR3 sequence is CASSEGMATEQFF. Here the CDR3 DNA reads TGTGCCAGCAGTGAAGGGATGGCCACCGAGCAGTTCTTC.

V gene TRBV27 combines with J gene TRBJ2-2, with no clear D. This CDR3 is 16 amino acids long. Trimming took 2 bases from V and 4 from J, leaving 14 bases between them. CDR1 MNHEY and CDR2 SMNVEV come from the germline V gene (reference sequence). The CDR3 region is CASSLLSRMSTGELFF. The CDR3 coding sequence is TGTGCCAGCAGTTTACTGTCCCGGATGTCCACCGGGGAGCTGTTTTTT.

DNA for the CDR3: TGCAGTGCTATTCAAAGGACAGGGCCCTACAATGAGCAGTTCTTC. Translating gives CSAIQRTGPYNEQFF. V is TRBV20-1 and J is TRBJ2-1; TRBD1 matches at 8 bases. V lost 4 bases to trimming and J lost 2 bases; unmatched junction nucleotides: 7. There are 15 residues in the CDR3. Germline V gives CDR1 DFQATT, CDR2 SNEGSKA (reference sequence).

This clonotype showed up just once. This chain joins TRBV12-3 or TRBV12-4 and TRBJ2-3, with no clear D. This CDR3 is built from 12 residues. Trimming removed 6 bases at V and 5 bases at J, with 9 bases between. The CDR3 reads CASSFQRDTQYF. DNA for the CDR3: TGTGCCAGCAGCTTCCAGAGAGATACGCAGTATTTT.

This chain uses TRBV29-1 with TRBJ2-5, with D possibly being TRBD2 (6 bases). V was cut by 6 bases and J by 2 bases, with 13 bases left in between. CDR3 length: 13 residues. The germline CDR1 and CDR2 sequences are SQVTM and ANQGSEA. This chain's CDR3 is CSVERVVQETQYF. CDR3 bases: TGCAGCGTGGAGCGGGTTGTTCAAGAGACCCAGTACTTC.

This chain connects TRBV6-2 or TRBV6-3 to TRBJ1-5; 7 bases fit TRBD1. This CDR3 region has 14 residues. The J segment lost 10 bases and the V segment lost 2 bases, leaving 8 bases of the junction unmatched. In germline, CDR1 is MNHEY, CDR2 SVGEGT. The CDR3 loop is CASSYRDRSYPQHF. In DNA, the CDR3 is TGTGCCAGCAGTTACCGGGACAGATCGTACCCCCAGCATTTT.

The rearrangement uses TRBV2 and TRBJ1-5, with a weak D call TRBD1 (5 bases). CDR1 is SNHLY and CDR2 is FYNNEI in the germline V gene. CDR3 length: 16 residues. V was clipped by 3 bases and J by 5 bases, with 17 bases between them. The DNA for the CDR3 is TGTGCCAGCAGTGAGGGGCCGGTGCGGCCCGATCAGCCCCAGCATTTT. Its protein product is CASSEGPVRPDQPQHF.

The chain carries TRBV29-1 and TRBJ2-7; 11 nucleotides align to TRBD2. The CDR3 has 14 amino acids. Trimming cost V 3 bases and J 4 bases; bases outside gene matches: 5. The germline CDR1 and CDR2 sequences are SQVTM and ANQGSEA. CDR3 DNA: TGCAGCGTTGACGGGACTAGCGGTATGTACGAGCAGTACTTC. The encoded protein is CSVDGTSGMYEQYF.

With regard to this clonotype: The germline gene is not matched at one end of the junction; a read error may be the cause. The V gene is TRBV18, the J gene TRBJ1-5; D remains ambiguous. Germline CDR1 is KGHSH and CDR2 is LQKENI. The CDR3 spans 14 residues. The DNA of the CDR3 is TGTGCCAGCTCCCCACGCTGGGGCAATCAGCCCCAGCATTTT. It encodes CASSPRWGNQPQHF.

The rearrangement uses TRBV11-1 and TRBJ2-7, with TRBD1 matching over 8 bases. This CDR3 is 13 amino acids long. Per the germline V gene, CDR1 is SGHAT and CDR2 is FQDESV (reference sequence). The junction had 6 bases not matched to a gene; V was cut back by 8 bases and J by 3 bases. As DNA, the CDR3 is TGTGCCAGCCAGCTAGGACAGGGCTACGAGCAGTACTTC. This sequence encodes CASQLGQGYEQYF. The full variable domain, completed using reference TRBV11-1 and TRBJ2-7, is EAEVAQSPRYKITEKSQAVAFWCDPISGHATLYWYRQILGQGPELLVQFQDESVVDDSQLPKDRFSAERLKGVDSTLKIQPAELGDSAMYLCASQLGQGYEQYFGPGTRLTVT.

This chain links TRBV29-1 with TRBJ2-5; possible D gene TRBD2, 6 bases. Trimming cost V 3 bases and J 2 bases, with 13 bases left between them. Germline CDR1 and CDR2: SQVTM and ANQGSEA. CDR3 length: 14 amino acids. This chain's CDR3 is CSVEPGLRQETQYF. The CDR3 bases are TGCAGCGTTGAGCCCGGACTACGTCAAGAGACCCAGTACTTC.

The chain joins TRBV9 to TRBJ2-2; D is perhaps TRBD2 (6 bases). The V gene lost 2 bases and the J gene lost 7 bases, with 9 bases spanning the gap. Looked up from germline, CDR1 is SGDLS and CDR2 is YYNGEE. This CDR3 contains 13 residues. The CDR3 spells CASSVGSIGELFF. In DNA form, the CDR3 reads TGTGCCAGCAGCGTCGGGAGTATCGGGGAGCTGTTTTTT.

The chain carries TRBV5-1 and TRBJ2-3; D is possibly TRBD1 or TRBD2 (5 bases each). This CDR3 spans 14 amino acids. The ends were cut back, 6 bases at V and 0 bases at J, with 11 bases in the middle. CDR1 is SGHRS and CDR2 is YFSETQ in the germline V gene. This CDR3 reads CASNRWDSTDTQYF. CDR3 in DNA: TGCGCCAGCAACAGGTGGGACAGCACAGATACGCAGTATTTT.

The gene calls are TRBV7-8 and TRBJ2-3; 10 bases line up with TRBD2. Losses at the gene ends were 3 bases for V and 3 bases for J; bases not matched to a gene: 9. Germline CDR1 is SGHVS and CDR2 is FQNEAQ. This CDR3 has 17 residues. The CDR3 loop is CASSFAIGTSVTDTQYF. CDR3 in DNA: TGTGCCAGCAGCTTTGCCATCGGGACTAGCGTTACAGATACGCAGTATTTT.

The chain is built from TRBV20-1 and TRBJ2-7, with 8 bases that match TRBD1. CDR3 length: 13 residues. CDR1 is DFQATT and CDR2 is SNEGSKA in the germline V gene (reference sequence). Trimming took 4 bases from V and 5 from J; bases not matched to a gene: 7. The CDR3 bases are TGCAGTGCTATGACAGGGGTATTCGACGAGCAGTACTTC. Protein product: CSAMTGVFDEQYF.

V usage is TRBV9 and J usage is TRBJ1-2, with a possible D match to TRBD1 (5 bases). V was pared by 0 bases and J by 8 bases, with 11 bases between. This CDR3 contains 13 residues. The germline V gene encodes CDR1 SGDLS and CDR2 YYNGEE. The CDR3 loop is CASSVAAGHGYTF. The CDR3 DNA reads as TGTGCCAGCAGCGTAGCGGCGGGGCACGGCTACACCTTC.

The chain carries TRBV12-3 or TRBV12-4 and TRBJ1-2; the D gene is possibly TRBD1 (6 bases). The V and J ends lost 4 bases and 10 bases respectively, with 13 bases between them. The CDR3 length is 12 residues. This chain's CDR3 is CASSSQRGAYTF. The CDR3 nucleotides are TGTGCCAGCAGTTCCCAGAGGGGGGCCTACACCTTC.

V gene TRBV7-9 combines with J gene TRBJ2-7; D remains unclear. The CDR3 contains 11 residues. The V end was cut by 9 bases, the J end by 7 bases, with 13 bases between. Germline V gene lookup returns CDR1 SEHNR and CDR2 FQNEAQ (reference sequence). The CDR3 here is CASTPMFEQYF. The CDR3 DNA reads as TGTGCCAGTACCCCAATGTTTGAGCAGTACTTC.

This chain connects TRBV5-4 to TRBJ2-7; TRBD1 is a possible D gene (6 bases). Germline lookup yields CDR1 SGHNT and CDR2 YYREEE (reference sequence). Trimming left V 0 bases short and J 2 bases short, with 15 bases between. CDR3 length: 16 amino acids. The DNA for the CDR3 is TGTGCCAGCAGCTTGGGCGTCAGGGGAGTTACCTACGAGCAGTACTTC. Its protein is CASSLGVRGVTYEQYF. The complete variable domain, with remaining parts taken from reference TRBV5-4 and TRBJ2-7, reads ETGVTQSPTHLIKTRGQQVTLRCSSQSGHNTVSWYQQALGQGPQFIFQYYREEENGRGNFPPRFSGLQFPNYSSELNVNALELDDSALYLCASSLGVRGVTYEQYFGPGTRLTVT.

The rearrangement links TRBV29-1 to TRBJ1-2; TRBD1 matches at 8 bases. With 2 bases clipped from V and 6 bases from J, the junction kept 5 bases outside the gene matches. Germline V gene data show CDR1 as SQVTM and CDR2 as ANQGSEA. The CDR3 sequence is 13 residues long. The chain's CDR3 is CSVEIRTGNGYTF. The CDR3 region has the DNA TGCAGCGTTGAAATTAGGACAGGGAATGGCTACACCTTC.

V gene TRBV3-1 combines with J gene TRBJ2-7, with TRBD2 as a possible D gene (6 bases). Germline V gives CDR1 LGHDT, CDR2 YNNKEL (reference sequence). V shed 3 bases and J shed 0 bases, with 9 bases lying between them. This CDR3 is 14 amino acids long. The CDR3 loop reads CASSQAGSSYEQYF. CDR3 nucleotide sequence: TGTGCCAGCAGCCAGGCCGGGAGCTCCTACGAGCAGTACTTC.

In DNA form, the CDR3 reads TGTGCCAGCAGCTTAGCCAGATCGGACACTGAAGCTTTCTTT. As protein: CASSLARSDTEAFF. The chain recombines TRBV7-8 with TRBJ1-1, with D unclear. Trimming left V 0 bases short and J 3 bases short, with 8 bases between. The CDR3 contains 14 residues. CDR1 and CDR2 from the germline V gene are SGHVS and FQNEAQ.

The V and J genes are TRBV9 and TRBJ2-1; 7 nucleotides agree with TRBD1. CDR3 length equals 13 residues. The germline CDR1 and CDR2 sequences are SGDLS and YYNGEE. The J segment lost 10 bases and the V segment lost 3 bases, leaving 7 bases of the junction unmatched. CDR3 nucleotides: TGTGCCAGCAGCGGTACTGCAGGGGGAGAGCAGTTCTTC. It specifies CASSGTAGGEQFF.